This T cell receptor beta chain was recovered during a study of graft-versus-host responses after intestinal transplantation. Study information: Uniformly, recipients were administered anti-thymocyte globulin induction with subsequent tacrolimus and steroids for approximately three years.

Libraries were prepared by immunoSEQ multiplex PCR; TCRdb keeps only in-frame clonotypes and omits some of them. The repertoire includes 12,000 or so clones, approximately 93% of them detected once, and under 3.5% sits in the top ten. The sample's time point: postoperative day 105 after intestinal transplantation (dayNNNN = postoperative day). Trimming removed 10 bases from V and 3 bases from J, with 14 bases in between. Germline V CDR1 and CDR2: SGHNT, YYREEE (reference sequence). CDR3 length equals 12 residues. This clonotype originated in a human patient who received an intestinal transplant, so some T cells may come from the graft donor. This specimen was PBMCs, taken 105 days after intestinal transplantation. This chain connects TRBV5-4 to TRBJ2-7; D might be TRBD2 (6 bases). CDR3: CAALGTDYEQYF. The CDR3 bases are TGTGCCGCACTGGGGACTGACTACGAGCAGTACTTC.